The 28 T cell receptor beta chains below were found in one sample sequenced in a study of regulatory T cells in long-lasting Graves disease. Construction of the TCR beta libraries employed iRepertoire HTBI primers in conjunction with Arm-PCR of CDR3 regions. Each CDR3 protein is one row after TCRdb ran MiXCR on the multiplex PCR reads. The data show 390,000 or so distinct CDR3 sequences, with approximately 12% seen just once and approximately 20% held by the top ten. Time point of the sample: newly diagnosed GD, antithyroid drugs for less than 3 months. The TCR library was made from RNA extracted from PBMCs. This sample also belongs to another study, concerning T cells in Graves' hyperthyroidism and ophthalmopathy.

The specimen comprised peripheral blood mononuclear cells (PBMCs), sampled at new diagnosis, from a patient treated with antithyroid drugs. These TCRs come from a woman aged 18-29 years with Graves disease.

This clonotype appeared many times. The V and J genes are TRBV6-5 and TRBJ1-1, with TRBD1 as a possible D gene (6 bases). The CDR3 runs 14 residues. V was shortened by 3 bases and J by 4 bases, with 12 bases between the two germline ends. Germline loops: CDR1 MNHEY, CDR2 SVGAGI. CDR3 loop: CASSYSEGGTEAFF. CDR3 sequence (DNA): TGTGCCAGCAGTTATTCTGAAGGGGGCACTGAAGCTTTCTTT.

This clonotype showed up many times. The V gene is TRBV12-3 or TRBV12-4, the J gene TRBJ2-1; the match to TRBD2 covers 11 bases. J was trimmed by 10 bases and V by 6 bases; bases with no gene match: 2. The CDR3 runs to 12 residues. This CDR3 is CASRGTSGEQFF. CDR3 DNA sequence: TGTGCCAGCAGGGGGACTAGCGGAGAGCAGTTCTTC.

This clonotype showed up many times. This chain joins TRBV15 and TRBJ1-1; TRBD1 matches at 12 bases. CDR1 is LNHNV, CDR2 YYDKDF, per germline (reference sequence). The trim removed 5 bases at V and 4 bases at J, leaving 11 bases unmatched. This CDR3 has 17 amino acids. The CDR3: CATSGSGTGGLSTEAFF. As DNA, the CDR3 is TGTGCCACCAGCGGATCCGGGACAGGGGGCCTTTCCACTGAAGCTTTCTTT.

The chain joins TRBV30 to TRBJ1-6; possible D gene TRBD1, 6 bases. CDR1 is GTSNPN, CDR2 SVGIG, per germline (reference sequence). V was clipped by 5 bases and J by 5 bases, with 16 bases between them. The CDR3 loop spans 15 amino acids. Here the CDR3 DNA reads TGTGCCTGGTCCCCCCCAGGGGTGGATAATTCACCCCTCCACTTT. Protein: CAWSPPGVDNSPLHF.

This clonotype was counted once. The V gene is TRBV5-5, the J gene TRBJ1-4; D remains ambiguous. V shed 4 bases and J shed 0 bases, with 13 bases lying between them. The length of the CDR3 is 16 residues. Per germline, CDR1 SGHKS and CDR2 YYEKEE (reference sequence). CDR3 region: CASSRHISSTNEKLFF. CDR3 coding DNA: TGTGCCAGCAGCCGACATATCTCATCAACTAATGAAAAACTGTTTTTT.

This clonotype was counted a few times. V and J are TRBV7-2 and TRBJ2-5, with D perhaps being TRBD1 or TRBD2 (5 bases each). Trimming removed 0 bases at V and 5 bases at J, with 25 bases between. Germline V lookup: CDR1 SGHTA, CDR2 FQGNSA. This CDR3 region has 19 residues. This CDR3 is CASSLAVMMGSARQETQYF. In nucleotides, the CDR3 is TGTGCCAGCAGCTTAGCGGTAATGATGGGGAGCGCGAGACAGGAGACCCAGTACTTC.

This clonotype occurred many times. J is TRBJ1-4 and V is TRBV2; D gene unclear. V lost 8 bases and J lost 7, with 11 bases in between. Per germline, CDR1 SNHLY and CDR2 FYNNEI. The CDR3 totals 12 residues. The CDR3 sequence: CASGPRGEKLFF. CDR3 bases: TGTGCCAGCGGTCCACGTGGTGAAAAACTGTTTTTT. Full variable domain (remainder filled in from reference TRBV2 and TRBJ1-4): EPEVTQTPSHQVTQMGQEVILRCVPISNHLYFYWYRQILGQKVEFLVSFYNNEISEKSEIFDDQFSVERPDGSNFTLKIRSTKLEDSAMYFCASGPRGEKLFFGSGTQLSVL.

This clonotype was seen at least ten times. The chain links TRBV3-2 to TRBJ1-1; the table names TRBD1, a call not compared with the DNA. TRBV3-2 is a pseudogene locus. The CDR3 sequence is 14 residues long. CDR3 residues: CASSLEDPLTEAFF. The CDR3 nucleotides are TGTGCCAGCAGCCTTGAAGACCCCTTAACTGAAGCTTTCTTT.

This clonotype was counted ten times or more. The J gene is TRBJ2-5, the V gene TRBV7-2; 12 bases map to TRBD2. This CDR3 has 15 residues. Germline V CDR1 and CDR2: SGHTA, FQGNSA. V lost 4 bases, J lost 2 bases, and 2 bases stayed unmatched. The CDR3 region has the DNA TGTGCCAGCAGCTCTCTAGCGGGGGGGCAAGAGACCCAGTACTTC. The encoded protein is CASSSLAGGQETQYF.

This clonotype was observed a few times. A much larger clone is a single base away; this may be a read error. Lacking the conserved final phenylalanine or tryptophan, this CDR3 likely reflects a read error. The chain's CDR3 is CASSRVQSSYNEQFL. CDR3 sequence (DNA): TGTGCCAGCAGCAGGGTTCAGAGCTCCTACAATGAGCAGTTCCTC. The gene calls are TRBV2 and TRBJ2-1; TRBD1 might be the D (5 bases). Per germline, CDR1 SNHLY and CDR2 FYNNEI. The CDR3 runs to 15 residues. V was trimmed by 6 bases and J by 0 bases, leaving 12 bases between them.

V usage is TRBV5-1 and J usage is TRBJ1-2; no clear D gene. The V gene's germline CDR1 is SGHRS and CDR2 YFSETQ. Trimming pared 2 bases from V and 8 bases from J, leaving 22 bases between. The CDR3 extends over 16 amino acids. This CDR3 reads CASSFLGRETISGYTF. The DNA for the CDR3 is TGCGCCAGCAGCTTTCTCGGCCGGGAGACAATATCGGGCTACACCTTC. The whole variable domain, remainder taken from reference TRBV5-1 and TRBJ1-2, is KAGVTQTPRYLIKTRGQQVTLSCSPISGHRSVSWYQQTPGQGLQFLFEYFSETQRNKGNFPGRFSGRQFSNSRSEMNVSTLELGDSALYLCASSFLGRETISGYTFGSGTRLTVV.

This sequence joins TRBV5-6 and TRBJ1-1, with D maybe TRBD1 (5 bases). Looked up from germline, CDR1 is SGHDT and CDR2 is YYEEEE. Trimming took 2 bases from V and 8 from J, leaving 16 bases between them. This CDR3 has 14 residues. As DNA, the CDR3 is TGTGCCAGCAGCTTCGGGGACGATTACTCAGAAGCTTTCTTT. Amino acid sequence: CASSFGDDYSEAFF.

This clonotype was seen many times. The chain has TRBV7-2 and TRBJ2-5, with 15 positions matching TRBD2. J was trimmed by 5 bases and V by 5 bases; bases with no gene match: 9. This CDR3 is built from 17 residues. Germline values: CDR1 SGHTA, CDR2 FQGNSA. DNA of the CDR3: TGTGCCAGCAGCATCCCGGGACTAGCGGGAGGTCGGGAGACCCAGTACTTC. It yields the protein CASSIPGLAGGRETQYF.

This clonotype was seen only a few times. V and J are TRBV7-2 and TRBJ2-7; D possibly matches TRBD1 or TRBD2 (5 bases each). In germline, CDR1 is SGHTA, CDR2 FQGNSA. V dropped 8 bases and J dropped 0 bases, with 14 bases sitting between them. This CDR3 comprises 14 residues. CDR3 amino acids: CASSEGPNSYEQYV. CDR3 coding DNA: TGTGCCAGCTCTGAGGGACCAAACTCCTACGAGCAGTACGTC.

A word on this clonotype: It may be a read error: a sequence one base away is much more abundant. This chain joins TRBV12-3 or TRBV12-4 and TRBJ2-1, with D unclear. Trimming took off 11 bases at V and 9 bases at J, with 11 bases between the two ends. The length of the CDR3 is 10 residues. In DNA form, the CDR3 reads TGTGCCGGCGGATGGGGTGAGCAGTTCTTC. Encoded protein: CAGGWGEQFF.

The chain links TRBV25-1 to TRBJ2-5; 7 bases are shared with TRBD2. Trimming took 3 bases from V and 9 from J; bases not matched to a gene: 7. The CDR3 is made up of 13 amino acids. The germline V gene has CDR1 MGHDK and CDR2 SYGVNS. CDR3 region: CASSDGGGGSQYF. The CDR3 coding sequence is TGTGCCAGCAGTGATGGGGGGGGGGGGTCCCAGTACTTC. Full variable domain (missing parts from reference TRBV25-1 and TRBJ2-5): EADIYQTPRYLVIGTGKKITLECSQTMGHDKMYWYQQDPGMELHLIHYSYGVNSTEKGDLSSESTVSRIRTEHFPLTLESARPSHTSQYLCASSDGGGGSQYFGPGTRLLVL.

This clonotype was observed a handful of times. This chain uses TRBV2 with TRBJ2-1, with TRBD2 matching 9 bases. Germline CDR1 and CDR2: SNHLY and FYNNEI. CDR3 length: 14 amino acids. Trimming at V came to 3 bases and at J to 7 bases, leaving 4 bases not matched to a gene. The CDR3 reads CASSEASGTNEQFF. The CDR3 nucleotides read TGTGCCAGCAGTGAGGCTAGCGGGACAAATGAGCAGTTCTTC.

About this clonotype itself: A junction end diverges from the germline sequence, so it may reflect a read error. The chain's CDR3 is CGSSPFLSSGRVTAYEQYF. As DNA, the CDR3 is TGTGGCAGCTCACCATTTCTGTCTAGCGGGAGGGTCACCGCCTACGAGCAGTACTTC. The chain joins TRBV18 to TRBJ2-7, with 12 nucleotides matching TRBD2. Germline CDR1 KGHSH, CDR2 LQKENI. The CDR3 runs 19 residues.

This clonotype was seen a handful of times. One end of the junction varies from germline; a read error may be responsible. The rearrangement links TRBV18 to TRBJ2-2; 10 bases are a match to TRBD2. CDR1 is KGHSH and CDR2 is LQKENI in the germline V gene. The CDR3 covers 15 residues. Here the CDR3 DNA reads TGTGCCAGCTCACCAAGTAGCGGGAGGACCGGGGAGCTGCTTTTT. This gives the protein CASSPSSGRTGELLF.

Ten or more counts support this clonotype. V usage is TRBV3-2 and J usage is TRBJ2-3; the table's D call TRBD2 went unverified against the DNA. TRBV3-2 is given as a pseudogene. The CDR3 is 19 residues long. The CDR3 loop is CASSLGSLSGATITDTQYF. Here the CDR3 DNA reads TGTGCCAGCAGCCTAGGGAGTCTTAGCGGAGCGACCATCACAGATACGCAGTATTTT.

This clonotype was observed at least ten times. The chain combines TRBV29-1 with TRBJ1-2; D not certain. Germline V gene data show CDR1 as SQVTM and CDR2 as ANQGSEA. The CDR3 loop spans 15 amino acids. V was trimmed by 4 bases and J by 7 bases, leaving 22 bases between them. The CDR3 region is CSVGGLQGPAGGYTF. The CDR3 coding sequence is TGCAGCGTTGGTGGATTGCAAGGGCCGGCGGGTGGCTACACCTTC.

This clonotype was observed a single time. A far larger clone is one base from this, pointing to a likely read error. This rearrangement joins TRBV12-3 or TRBV12-4 to TRBJ2-3; D gene ambiguous. The assigned J gene may be wrong: the sequence end matches TRBJ2-7 better. This CDR3 has 12 amino acids. CDR3 sequence reads: CASSNLAYEQYF. In DNA form, the CDR3 reads TGTGCCAGCAGTAACCTAGCCTACGAGCAGTACTTC.

This clonotype came up a few times. J is TRBJ2-3 and V is TRBV6-1, with D unclear. Germline CDR1 and CDR2: MNHNS and SASEGT. Deletions cut 1 base from V and 5 bases from J, with 7 bases between. This CDR3 is built from 13 residues. In DNA, the CDR3 is TGTGCCAGCAGTGAAGGGAGTGGAGATACGCAGTATTTT. It translates to CASSEGSGDTQYF.

This clonotype appeared once. This may come from a read error, since a much larger clone is one base off. The gene calls are TRBV20-1 and TRBJ2-5; weak D call: TRBD2 (5 bases). CDR3 length equals 13 residues. V gave up 6 bases and J gave up 0 bases, with 11 bases separating them. Germline assignment: CDR1 DFQATT and CDR2 SNEGSKA (reference sequence). The CDR3 bases are TGCAGTGCCCCCGGAGCGGACCAAGAGACCCAGTACTTC. Protein sequence: CSAPGADQETQYF.

In this sample, this clonotype turned up many times. The gene calls are TRBV27 and TRBJ2-2; tentatively, D is TRBD2 (5 bases). Trimming removed 6 bases from V and 5 bases from J, with 19 bases in between. Germline-derived CDR1 and CDR2 are MNHEY and SMNVEV (reference sequence). The CDR3 is 16 amino acids. Written as DNA, the CDR3 is TGTGCCAGCAGCCCAACCCCGGGATCACTTACCGGGGAGCTGTTTTTT. Translation: CASSPTPGSLTGELFF.

This chain joins TRBV4-1 and TRBJ2-2, with 7 bases aligning to TRBD2. The V and J ends lost 4 bases and 9 bases, in that order; junction bases with no gene match: 14. CDR1 is MGHRA, CDR2 YSYEKL, per germline. The CDR3 loop spans 16 amino acids. The CDR3 sequence is CASSLYGGRATRELFF. Written as DNA, the CDR3 is TGCGCCAGCAGCCTGTATGGTGGGAGGGCCACAAGGGAGCTGTTTTTT.

This clonotype was seen once. With a much larger clone just one base away, this may be a read error. The CDR3 loop is CASRSSGDSYTF. The CDR3 DNA is TGTGCCAGCCGGAGTTCGGGGGACAGCTACACCTTC. This rearrangement joins TRBV6-2 or TRBV6-3 to TRBJ1-2; a weak D match, TRBD1 (6 bases). V was cut by 8 bases and J by 9 bases, with 16 bases left in between. Per the germline V gene, CDR1 is MNHEY and CDR2 is SVGEGT. The CDR3 loop spans 12 amino acids.

CDR3: CASSQDGGGYNEQFF. CDR3 nucleotide sequence: TGTGCCAGCAGCCAAGATGGCGGGGGATACAATGAGCAGTTCTTC. The genes are TRBV4-2 and TRBJ2-1; 7 bases are a match to TRBD2. V was clipped by 0 bases and J by 4 bases; unmatched bases: 3. The CDR3 totals 15 residues. The germline CDR1 and CDR2 sequences are LGHNA and YNFKEQ.